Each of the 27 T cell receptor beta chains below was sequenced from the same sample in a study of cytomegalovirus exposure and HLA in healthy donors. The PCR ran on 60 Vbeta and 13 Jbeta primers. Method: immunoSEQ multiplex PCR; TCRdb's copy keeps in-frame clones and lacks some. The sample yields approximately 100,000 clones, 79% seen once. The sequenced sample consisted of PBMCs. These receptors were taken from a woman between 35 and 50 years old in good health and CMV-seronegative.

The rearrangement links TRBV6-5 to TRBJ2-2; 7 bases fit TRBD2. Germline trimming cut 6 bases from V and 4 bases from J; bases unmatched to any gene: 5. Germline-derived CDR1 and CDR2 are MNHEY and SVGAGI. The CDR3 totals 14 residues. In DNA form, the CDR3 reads TGTGCCAGCAGGGGGGGGACGGCCACCGGGGAGCTGTTTTTT. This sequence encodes CASRGGTATGELFF.

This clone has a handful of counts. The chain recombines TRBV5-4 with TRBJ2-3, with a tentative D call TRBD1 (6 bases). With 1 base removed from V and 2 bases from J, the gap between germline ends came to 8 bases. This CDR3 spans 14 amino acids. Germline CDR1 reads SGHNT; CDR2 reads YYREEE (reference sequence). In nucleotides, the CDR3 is TGTGCCAGCAGCTTGCAGGGGCTCACAGATACGCAGTATTTT. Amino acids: CASSLQGLTDTQYF.

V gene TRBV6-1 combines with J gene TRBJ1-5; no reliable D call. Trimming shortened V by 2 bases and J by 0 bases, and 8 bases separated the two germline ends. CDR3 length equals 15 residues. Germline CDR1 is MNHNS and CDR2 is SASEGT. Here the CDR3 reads CASSEYSYSNQPQHF. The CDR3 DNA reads TGTGCCAGCAGTGAATATAGCTATAGCAATCAGCCCCAGCATTTT.

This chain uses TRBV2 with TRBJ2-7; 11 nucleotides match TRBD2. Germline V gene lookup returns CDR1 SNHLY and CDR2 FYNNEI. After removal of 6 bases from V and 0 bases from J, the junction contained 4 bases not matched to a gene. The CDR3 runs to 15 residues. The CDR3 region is CASRAGTSGSYEQYF. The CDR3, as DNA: TGTGCCAGCAGGGCCGGGACTAGCGGCTCCTACGAGCAGTACTTC.

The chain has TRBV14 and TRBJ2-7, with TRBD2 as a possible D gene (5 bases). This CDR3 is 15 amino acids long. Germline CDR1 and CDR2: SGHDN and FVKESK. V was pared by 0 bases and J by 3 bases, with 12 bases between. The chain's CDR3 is CASSQDLGGLYEQYF. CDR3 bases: TGTGCCAGCAGCCAAGACCTGGGCGGGCTCTACGAGCAGTACTTC.

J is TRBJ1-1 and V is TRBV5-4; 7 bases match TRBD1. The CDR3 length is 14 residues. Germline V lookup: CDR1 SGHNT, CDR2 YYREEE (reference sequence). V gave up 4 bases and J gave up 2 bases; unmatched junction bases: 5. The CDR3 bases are TGTGCCAGCAGCGGCCGAGGGGGCAACACTGAAGCTTTCTTT. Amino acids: CASSGRGGNTEAFF.

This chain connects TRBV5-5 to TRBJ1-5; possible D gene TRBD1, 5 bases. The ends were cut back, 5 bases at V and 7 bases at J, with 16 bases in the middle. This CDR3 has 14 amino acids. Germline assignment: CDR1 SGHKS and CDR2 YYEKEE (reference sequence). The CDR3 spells CASRSGTPGQPQHF. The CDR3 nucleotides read TGTGCCAGCAGGTCCGGGACTCCTGGGCAGCCCCAGCATTTT. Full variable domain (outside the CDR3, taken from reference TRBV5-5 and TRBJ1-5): DAGVTQSPTHLIKTRGQQVTLRCSPISGHKSVSWYQQVLGQGPQFIFQYYEKEERGRGNFPDRFSARQFPNYSSELNVNALLLGDSALYLCASRSGTPGQPQHFGDGTRLSIL.

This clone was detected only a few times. The CDR3 spells CASSQDTGGGGEQYF. CDR3 nucleotides: TGTGCCAGCAGCCAAGACACAGGGGGGGGTGGGGAGCAGTACTTC. The chain recombines TRBV4-2 with TRBJ2-7; D is perhaps TRBD1 (8 bases). CDR3 length: 15 amino acids. Germline CDR1 and CDR2: LGHNA and YNFKEQ. Trimming took off 0 bases at V and 7 bases at J, with 16 bases between the two ends.

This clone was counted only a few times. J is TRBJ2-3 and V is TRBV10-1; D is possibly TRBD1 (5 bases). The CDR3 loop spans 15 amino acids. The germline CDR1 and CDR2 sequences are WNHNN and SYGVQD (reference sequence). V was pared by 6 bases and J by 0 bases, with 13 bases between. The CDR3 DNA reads TGCGCCAGCAGCGGTGGGGCGGATAGCACAGATACGCAGTATTTT. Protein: CASSGGADSTDTQYF.

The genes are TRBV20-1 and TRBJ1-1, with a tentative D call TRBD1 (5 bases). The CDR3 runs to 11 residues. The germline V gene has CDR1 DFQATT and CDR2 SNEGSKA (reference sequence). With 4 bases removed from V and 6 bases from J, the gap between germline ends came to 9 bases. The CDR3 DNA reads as TGCAGTGCTACTACGACAGCTGAAGCTTTCTTT. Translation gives CSATTTAEAFF.

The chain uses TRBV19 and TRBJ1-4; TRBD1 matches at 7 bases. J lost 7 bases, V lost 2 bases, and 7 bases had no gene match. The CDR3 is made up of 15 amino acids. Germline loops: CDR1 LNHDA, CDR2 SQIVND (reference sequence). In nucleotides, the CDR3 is TGTGCCAGTAGTATAAGCAGGGGGTCTAGTGAAAAACTGTTTTTT. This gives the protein CASSISRGSSEKLFF.

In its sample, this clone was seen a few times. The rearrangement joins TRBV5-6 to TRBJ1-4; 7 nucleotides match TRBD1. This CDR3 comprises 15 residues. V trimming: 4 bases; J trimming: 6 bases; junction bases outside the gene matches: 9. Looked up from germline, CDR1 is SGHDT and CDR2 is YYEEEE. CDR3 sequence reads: CASSAPFGTDEKLFF. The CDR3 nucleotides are TGTGCCAGCAGCGCGCCCTTCGGGACAGATGAAAAACTGTTTTTT.

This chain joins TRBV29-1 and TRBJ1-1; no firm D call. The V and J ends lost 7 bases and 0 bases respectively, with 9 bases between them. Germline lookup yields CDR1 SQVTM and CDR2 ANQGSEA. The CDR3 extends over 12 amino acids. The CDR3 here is CSGTVMNTEAFF. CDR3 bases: TGCAGCGGTACAGTAATGAACACTGAAGCTTTCTTT.

The CDR3 nucleotides are TGTGCCAGCAGCCCAGGACAGGGGGCTGCGAGCAATCAGCCCCAGCATTTT. This gives the protein CASSPGQGAASNQPQHF. The chain uses TRBV9 and TRBJ1-5, with 11 bases fitting TRBD1. J gave up 1 base and V 4 bases, and 7 bases lay outside the gene matches. The CDR3 length is 17 residues. CDR1 and CDR2 from the germline V gene are SGDLS and YYNGEE.

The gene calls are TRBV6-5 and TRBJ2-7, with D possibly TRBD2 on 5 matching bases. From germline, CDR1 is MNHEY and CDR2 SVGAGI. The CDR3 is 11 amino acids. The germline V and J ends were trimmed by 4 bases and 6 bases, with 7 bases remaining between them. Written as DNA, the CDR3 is TGTGCCAGCAGTTTAGGAGGCGAGCAGTACTTC. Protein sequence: CASSLGGEQYF.

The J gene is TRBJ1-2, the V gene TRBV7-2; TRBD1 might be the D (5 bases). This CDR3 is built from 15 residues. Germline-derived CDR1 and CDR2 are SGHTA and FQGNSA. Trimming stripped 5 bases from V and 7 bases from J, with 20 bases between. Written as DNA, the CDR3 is TGTGCCAGCAGCCGGATCGCGGGGGATAGGGGTGGCTACACCTTC. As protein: CASSRIAGDRGGYTF.

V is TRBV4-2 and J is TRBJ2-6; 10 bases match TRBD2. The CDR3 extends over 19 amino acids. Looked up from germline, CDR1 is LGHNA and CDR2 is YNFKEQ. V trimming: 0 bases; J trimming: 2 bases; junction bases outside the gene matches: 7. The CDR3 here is CASSQDHLSGRAGANVLTF. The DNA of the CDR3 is TGTGCCAGCAGCCAAGATCATTTAAGCGGGAGGGCTGGGGCCAACGTCCTGACTTTC.

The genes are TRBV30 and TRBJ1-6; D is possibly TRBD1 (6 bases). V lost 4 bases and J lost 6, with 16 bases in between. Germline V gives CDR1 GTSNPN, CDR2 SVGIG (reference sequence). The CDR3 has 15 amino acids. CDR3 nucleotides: TGTGCCTGGATAGGAACGGGACACCCTAATTCACCCCTCCACTTT. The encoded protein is CAWIGTGHPNSPLHF.

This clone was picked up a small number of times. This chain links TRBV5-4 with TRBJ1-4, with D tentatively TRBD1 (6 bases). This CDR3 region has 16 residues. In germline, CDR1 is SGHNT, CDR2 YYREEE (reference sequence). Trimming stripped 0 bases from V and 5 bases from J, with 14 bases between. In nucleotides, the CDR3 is TGTGCCAGCAGCTTGGGGGGGCGAGTTTCCAATGAAAAACTGTTTTTT. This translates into CASSLGGRVSNEKLFF.

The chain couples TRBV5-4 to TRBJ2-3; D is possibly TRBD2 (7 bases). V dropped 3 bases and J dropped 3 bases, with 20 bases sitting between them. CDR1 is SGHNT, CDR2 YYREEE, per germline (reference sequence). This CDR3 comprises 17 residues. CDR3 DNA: TGTGCCAGCAGCTCCCGGCGACGGGGGGCCGGAACAGATACGCAGTATTTT. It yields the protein CASSSRRRGAGTDTQYF.

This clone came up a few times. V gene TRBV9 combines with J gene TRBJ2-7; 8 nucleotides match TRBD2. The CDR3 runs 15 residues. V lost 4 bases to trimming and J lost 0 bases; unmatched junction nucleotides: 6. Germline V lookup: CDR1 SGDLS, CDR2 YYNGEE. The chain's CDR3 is CASSPGGDLSYEQYF. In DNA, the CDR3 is TGTGCCAGCAGCCCCGGGGGGGACCTCTCCTACGAGCAGTACTTC.

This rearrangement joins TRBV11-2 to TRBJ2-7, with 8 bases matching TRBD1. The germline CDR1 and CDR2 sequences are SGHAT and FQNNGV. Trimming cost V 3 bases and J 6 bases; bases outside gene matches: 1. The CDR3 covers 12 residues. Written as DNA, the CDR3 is TGTGCCAGCAGCTTTACAGGGGGCGAGCAGTACTTC. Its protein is CASSFTGGEQYF.

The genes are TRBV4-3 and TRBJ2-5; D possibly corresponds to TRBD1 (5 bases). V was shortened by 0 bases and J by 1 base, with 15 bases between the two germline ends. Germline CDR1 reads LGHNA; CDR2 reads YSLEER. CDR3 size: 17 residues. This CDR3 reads CASSQDYRGRLQETQYF. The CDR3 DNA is TGCGCCAGCAGCCAAGATTATAGGGGCAGACTCCAAGAGACCCAGTACTTC.

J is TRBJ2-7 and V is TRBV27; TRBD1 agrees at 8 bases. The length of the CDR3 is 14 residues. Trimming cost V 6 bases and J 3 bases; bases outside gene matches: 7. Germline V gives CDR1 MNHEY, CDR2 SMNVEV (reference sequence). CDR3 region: CASRGTGWGYEQYF. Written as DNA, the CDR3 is TGTGCCAGCAGGGGGACAGGCTGGGGCTACGAGCAGTACTTC.

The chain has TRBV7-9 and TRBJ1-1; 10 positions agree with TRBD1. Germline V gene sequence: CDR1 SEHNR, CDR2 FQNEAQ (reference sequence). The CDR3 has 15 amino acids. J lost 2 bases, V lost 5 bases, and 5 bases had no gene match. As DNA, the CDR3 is TGTGCCAGCAGCGTCGACAGGGGGCACAACACTGAAGCTTTCTTT. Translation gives CASSVDRGHNTEAFF.

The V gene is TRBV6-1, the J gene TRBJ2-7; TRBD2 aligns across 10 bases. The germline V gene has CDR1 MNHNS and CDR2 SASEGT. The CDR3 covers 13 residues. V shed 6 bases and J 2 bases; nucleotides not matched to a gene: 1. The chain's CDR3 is CASSLAGAYEQYF. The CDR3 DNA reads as TGTGCCAGCAGCCTAGCGGGAGCCTACGAGCAGTACTTC.

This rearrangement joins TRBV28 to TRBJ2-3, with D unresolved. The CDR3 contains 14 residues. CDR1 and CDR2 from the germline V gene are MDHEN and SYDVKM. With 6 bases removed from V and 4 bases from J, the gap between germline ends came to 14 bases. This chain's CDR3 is CASSPGGPSDTQYF. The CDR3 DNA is TGTGCCAGCAGCCCTGGCGGCCCATCAGATACGCAGTATTTT.